This TCR beta chain comes out of a study of somatic mutations in cytotoxic T cells in rheumatoid arthritis. Study-wide results and caveats: Slight underrepresentation of TRBV07 in rheumatoid arthritis patients was not adjusted for multiple comparisons.

Relative to its sample, this clone is medium-sized. Its antigen is still unknown. Original analysis: Of patient CD8+ clones exceeding 1%, few matched published virus-specific TCRB sequences. Libraries were prepared by immunoSEQ multiplex PCR; TCRdb keeps only in-frame clonotypes and omits some of them. V and J calls and clone size are copied from that table; D and trimming were computed from the DNA. The profile shows tens of thousands of clones, over 80% of them singletons. The V and J ends lost 2 bases and 6 bases, in that order; junction bases with no gene match: 1. The CDR3 consists of 13 residues. CDR1 is SGHTA and CDR2 is FQGTGA in the germline V gene.

This TCR derives from an adult with rheumatoid arthritis. The sequencing sample was made of CD8+ T cells sorted from blood. This chain uses TRBV7-3 with TRBJ1-5; 7 nucleotides match TRBD1. CDR3 nucleotide sequence: TGTGCCAGCAGCTTACAGGGGGGTCAGCCCCAGCATTTT. Translated, it gives CASSLQGGQPQHF.